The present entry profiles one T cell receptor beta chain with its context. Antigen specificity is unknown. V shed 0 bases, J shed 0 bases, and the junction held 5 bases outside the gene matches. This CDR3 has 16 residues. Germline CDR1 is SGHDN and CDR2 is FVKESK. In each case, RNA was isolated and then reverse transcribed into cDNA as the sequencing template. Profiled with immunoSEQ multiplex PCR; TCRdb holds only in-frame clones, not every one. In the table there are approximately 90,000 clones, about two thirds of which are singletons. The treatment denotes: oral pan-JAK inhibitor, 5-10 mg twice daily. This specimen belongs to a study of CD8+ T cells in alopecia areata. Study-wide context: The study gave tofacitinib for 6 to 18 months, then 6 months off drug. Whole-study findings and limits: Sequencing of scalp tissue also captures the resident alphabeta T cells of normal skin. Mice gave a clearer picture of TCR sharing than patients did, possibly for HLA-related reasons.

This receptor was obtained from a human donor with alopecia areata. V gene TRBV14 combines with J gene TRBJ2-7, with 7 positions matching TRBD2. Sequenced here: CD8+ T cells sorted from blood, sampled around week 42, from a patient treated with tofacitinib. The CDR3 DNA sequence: TGTGCCAGCAGCCAAGATCCAGCGGGGACCTCCTACGAGCAGTACTTC. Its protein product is CASSQDPAGTSYEQYF.